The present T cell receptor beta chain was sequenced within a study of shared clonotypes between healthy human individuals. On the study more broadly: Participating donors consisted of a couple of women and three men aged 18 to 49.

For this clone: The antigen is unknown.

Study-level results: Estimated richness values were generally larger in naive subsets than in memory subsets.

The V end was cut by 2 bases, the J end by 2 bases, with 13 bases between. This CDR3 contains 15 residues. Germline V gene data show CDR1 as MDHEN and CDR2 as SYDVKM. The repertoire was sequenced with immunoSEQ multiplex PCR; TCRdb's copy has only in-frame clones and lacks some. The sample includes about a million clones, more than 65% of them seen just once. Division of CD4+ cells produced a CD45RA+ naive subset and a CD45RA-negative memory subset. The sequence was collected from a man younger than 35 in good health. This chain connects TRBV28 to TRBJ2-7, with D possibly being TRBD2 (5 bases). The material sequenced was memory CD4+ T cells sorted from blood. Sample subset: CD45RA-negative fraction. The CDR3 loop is CASSLVRLGAYEQYF. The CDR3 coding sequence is TGTGCCAGCAGTTTAGTCAGGTTGGGAGCCTACGAGCAGTACTTC.